This TCR beta chain was captured by sequencing in a study of technical replicates of blood from several donors. Sequenced by immunoSEQ multiplex PCR; TCRdb stores in-frame clones only, minus some. The table records 95,000 to 100,000 clones, around 96% of them present only once. Source material: T cells isolated from PBMCs. The sequence came from a human donor in good health.

The CDR3 DNA follows: TGTGCCAGCAGCTTGGTTCTAGGGGCCCAGGGTTCTGGGGCCAACGTCCTGACTTTC. It is translated as CASSLVLGAQGSGANVLTF. The chain recombines TRBV5-8 with TRBJ2-6; tentatively, D is TRBD1 (5 bases). CDR3 size: 19 residues. V was cut by 0 bases and J by 1 base, with 17 bases left in between. CDR1 is SGHTS and CDR2 is YDEGEE in the germline V gene. Full variable domain (rest looked up from reference TRBV5-8 and TRBJ2-6): EAGVTQSPTHLIKTRGQQATLRCSPISGHTSVYWYQQALGLGLQFLLWYDEGEERNRGNFPPRFSGRQFPNYSSELNVNALELEDSALYLCASSLVLGAQGSGANVLTFGAGSRLTVL.